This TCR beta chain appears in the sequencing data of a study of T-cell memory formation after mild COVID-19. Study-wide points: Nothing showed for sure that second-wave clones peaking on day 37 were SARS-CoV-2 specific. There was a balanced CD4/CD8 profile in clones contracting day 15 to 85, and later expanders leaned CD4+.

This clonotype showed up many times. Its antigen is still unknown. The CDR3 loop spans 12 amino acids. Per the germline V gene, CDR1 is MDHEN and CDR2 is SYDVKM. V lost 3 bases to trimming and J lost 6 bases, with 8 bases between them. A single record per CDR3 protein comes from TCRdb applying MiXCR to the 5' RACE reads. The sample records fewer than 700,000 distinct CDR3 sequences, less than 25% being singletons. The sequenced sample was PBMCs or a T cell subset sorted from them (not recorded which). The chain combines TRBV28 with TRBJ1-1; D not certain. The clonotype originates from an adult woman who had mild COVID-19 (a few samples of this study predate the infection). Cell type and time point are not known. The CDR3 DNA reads TGTGCCAGCAGTTTTGGTCAGCCTGAAGCTTTCTTT. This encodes CASSFGQPEAFF.